Below are 16 T cell receptor beta chains sequenced from a single sample in a study of long-term antiretroviral therapy in people with HIV. Running of the v3.0 immunoSEQ assay took place at survey level. The data were produced by immunoSEQ multiplex PCR, yet TCRdb's version contains in-frame clones alone and is incomplete. The data hold 15,000 to 20,000 clones, with over 60% observed a single time. The sample consisted of unsorted PBMCs, taken 0.5 years before starting antiretroviral therapy. These receptors were collected from a woman aged 45-60 years with HIV.

V gene TRBV4-1 combines with J gene TRBJ2-2; 7 nucleotides line up with TRBD2. Germline trimming cut 2 bases from V and 7 bases from J; bases unmatched to any gene: 7. This CDR3 region has 15 residues. Germline-derived CDR1 and CDR2 are MGHRA and YSYEKL. CDR3 DNA: TGCGCCAGCAGCCAATCCGCGCCGGGAGGCGGGGAGCTGTTTTTT. Translated: CASSQSAPGGGELFF.

The chain employs TRBV9 and TRBJ2-1; D is perhaps TRBD1 or TRBD2 (5 bases each). Trimming pared 4 bases from V and 8 bases from J, leaving 13 bases between. CDR3 length: 13 amino acids. Germline V gives CDR1 SGDLS, CDR2 YYNGEE. The CDR3 region is CASSTVEGHEQFF. Here the CDR3 DNA reads TGTGCCAGCAGCACAGTCGAGGGACATGAGCAGTTCTTC.

The CDR3 coding sequence is TGCGCCAGCAGCCTGGAGCCGGGGGTGTCTAATTCACCCCTCCACTTT. Encoded protein: CASSLEPGVSNSPLHF. The gene calls are TRBV5-1 and TRBJ1-6; TRBD1 might be the D (5 bases). The CDR3 has 16 residues. Germline CDR1 reads SGHRS; CDR2 reads YFSETQ. The V end was cut by 4 bases, the J end by 6 bases, with 17 bases between. Using reference TRBV5-1 and TRBJ1-6 for the parts outside the CDR3, the full variable domain is KAGVTQTPRYLIKTRGQQVTLSCSPISGHRSVSWYQQTPGQGLQFLFEYFSETQRNKGNFPGRFSGRQFSNSRSEMNVSTLELGDSALYLCASSLEPGVSNSPLHFGNGTRLTVT.

The chain links TRBV10-1 to TRBJ2-7; weak D call: TRBD1 (5 bases). CDR1 and CDR2 (germline): WNHNN, SYGVQD (reference sequence). The V end was cut by 3 bases, the J end by 2 bases, with 8 bases between. The CDR3 consists of 13 residues. The CDR3 protein is CASSENRPYEQYV. DNA of the CDR3: TGCGCCAGCAGTGAAAACAGGCCCTACGAGCAGTACGTC.

J is TRBJ2-2 and V is TRBV2; D gene uncertain. The CDR3 is 12 amino acids. Germline CDR1 reads SNHLY; CDR2 reads FYNNEI. The V end was cut by 6 bases, the J end by 3 bases, with 5 bases between. The CDR3 sequence: CASRRDTGELFF. The DNA for the CDR3 is TGTGCCAGCAGGAGAGACACCGGGGAGCTGTTTTTT.

The chain uses TRBV7-2 and TRBJ2-5; TRBD1 matches at 9 bases. V trimming: 5 bases; J trimming: 5 bases; junction bases outside the gene matches: 6. Germline loops: CDR1 SGHTA, CDR2 FQGNSA. The CDR3 extends over 14 amino acids. The DNA for the CDR3 is TGTGCCAGCAGCCCCGGGACAGGGACCGAGACCCAGTACTTC. Translating gives CASSPGTGTETQYF.

The chain links TRBV6-5 to TRBJ2-1; 8 nucleotides match TRBD1. The CDR3 contains 15 residues. Germline assignment: CDR1 MNHEY and CDR2 SVGAGI. The V segment lost 6 bases and the J segment 9 bases; nucleotides outside the gene matches: 13. CDR3 in amino acids: CASRIGQGRSSEQFF. DNA for the CDR3: TGTGCCAGCAGGATTGGACAGGGTCGAAGTAGTGAGCAGTTCTTC.

The chain carries TRBV19 and TRBJ2-1; possibly TRBD2 for D (7 bases). V was cut by 9 bases and J by 10 bases, with 22 bases left in between. CDR1 is LNHDA, CDR2 SQIVND, per germline (reference sequence). The CDR3 is 14 amino acids. CDR3 amino acids: CASIGRSGRGEQFF. The CDR3 nucleotides are TGTGCCAGCATCGGGAGGTCCGGCAGGGGCGAGCAGTTCTTC.

The chain employs TRBV30 and TRBJ1-2; possibly TRBD1 for D (5 bases). The germline CDR1 and CDR2 sequences are GTSNPN and SVGIG (reference sequence). This CDR3 is 13 amino acids long. The V gene lost 2 bases and the J gene lost 2 bases, with 9 bases spanning the gap. The CDR3 DNA follows: TGTGCCTGGAGTCCTGGGGGGAACTATGGCTACACCTTC. Protein: CAWSPGGNYGYTF.

The chain couples TRBV4-1 to TRBJ1-5; 7 bases are a match to TRBD1. This CDR3 has 18 residues. The V and J ends lost 1 base and 0 bases, in that order; junction bases with no gene match: 9. Per the germline V gene, CDR1 is MGHRA and CDR2 is YSYEKL. The CDR3 reads CASSQAPGQFISNQPQHF. CDR3 sequence (DNA): TGCGCCAGCAGCCAAGCTCCGGGACAGTTTATTAGCAATCAGCCCCAGCATTTT.

This clone was observed once. The chain couples TRBV7-2 to TRBJ2-2; D perhaps matches TRBD1 (5 bases). The CDR3 length is 18 residues. V gave up 0 bases and J gave up 0 bases, with 14 bases separating them. The germline gives CDR1 SGHTA, CDR2 FQGNSA. CDR3 coding DNA: TGTGCCAGCAGCTTAGCGCCAGGGCAACAGTCGAACACCGGGGAGCTGTTTTTT. Translating it yields CASSLAPGQQSNTGELFF.

This rearrangement joins TRBV6-6 to TRBJ2-1, with D tentatively TRBD1 or TRBD2 (5 bases each). CDR1 MNHNY and CDR2 SVGAGI come from the germline V gene (reference sequence). V was cut by 6 bases and J by 9 bases, with 12 bases left in between. The CDR3 contains 12 residues. CDR3 sequence: CASRGERGEQFF. CDR3 bases: TGTGCCAGCAGGGGGGAGCGAGGTGAGCAGTTCTTC.

The chain employs TRBV7-2 and TRBJ2-1; 13 bases align to TRBD2. The CDR3 sequence is 17 residues long. Germline V gene lookup returns CDR1 SGHTA and CDR2 FQGNSA. The junction had 11 bases not matched to a gene; V was cut back by 6 bases and J by 6 bases. CDR3 bases: TGTGCCAGCAGTTTTGGGAGACTAGCGGGGGGCCTCAATGAGCAGTTCTTC. Protein: CASSFGRLAGGLNEQFF.

The chain employs TRBV7-9 and TRBJ2-1; TRBD2 matches at 11 bases. J gave up 0 bases and V 6 bases, and 7 bases lay outside the gene matches. The germline gives CDR1 SEHNR, CDR2 FQNEAQ (reference sequence). The CDR3 sequence is 17 residues long. In DNA form, the CDR3 reads TGTGCCAGCAGGACCGTACTAGCGGGGGACTCCTACAATGAGCAGTTCTTC. Protein: CASRTVLAGDSYNEQFF.

This clone has more than one count but fewer than ten. This sequence joins TRBV5-6 and TRBJ1-5; D not resolved. CDR1 and CDR2 (germline): SGHDT, YYEEEE. The CDR3 contains 13 residues. Trimming removed 2 bases from V and 0 bases from J, with 3 bases in between. This chain's CDR3 is CASSLDSNQPQHF. CDR3 sequence (DNA): TGTGCCAGCAGCTTAGATAGCAATCAGCCCCAGCATTTT.

For this clone: This sample also contains other DNA sequences that code for the same CDR3. DNA for the CDR3: TGTGCCAGCAGTGGAGGGGCGGATACGCAGTATTTT. This codes for CASSGGADTQYF. The chain is built from TRBV6-1 and TRBJ2-3; possibly TRBD1 or TRBD2 for D (5 bases each). The CDR3 length is 12 residues. The V end lost 4 bases, the J end lost 6 bases, and 8 bases lay between the germline ends. The germline V gene encodes CDR1 MNHNS and CDR2 SASEGT.